The sequence of this T cell receptor beta chain was determined in a study of blood T cells in healthy people across ages. This clonotype was observed a few times. The antigen is unknown. The second PCR ran roughly 6 to 11 cycles with a sample-barcoded 5' primer and J-beta primers. TCRdb independently ran MiXCR on the 5' RACE reads; one entry per CDR3 protein. Here the sample spans around 1,600,000 distinct CDR3 sequences, 40% to 45% being singletons. Broader study findings: Naive T cell percentage by flow cytometry tracked strongly with beta diversity. While age rose, TCR beta diversity per million T cells dropped in a roughly linear way. Naive CD4+ cells and diversity were both higher in long-lived donors than in aged donors.

Germline CDR1 reads LNHDA; CDR2 reads SQIVND (reference sequence). CDR3 length: 13 amino acids. The V gene lost 2 bases and the J gene lost 9 bases, with 11 bases spanning the gap. Sample: blood. This chain links TRBV19 with TRBJ2-4, with TRBD2 as a possible D gene (5 bases). The clonotype originates from a woman aged 18-29 years in good health. The CDR3 nucleotides are TGTGCCAGTAGTATACAGGCCCGGGGCATTCAGTACTTC. This translates into CASSIQARGIQYF.